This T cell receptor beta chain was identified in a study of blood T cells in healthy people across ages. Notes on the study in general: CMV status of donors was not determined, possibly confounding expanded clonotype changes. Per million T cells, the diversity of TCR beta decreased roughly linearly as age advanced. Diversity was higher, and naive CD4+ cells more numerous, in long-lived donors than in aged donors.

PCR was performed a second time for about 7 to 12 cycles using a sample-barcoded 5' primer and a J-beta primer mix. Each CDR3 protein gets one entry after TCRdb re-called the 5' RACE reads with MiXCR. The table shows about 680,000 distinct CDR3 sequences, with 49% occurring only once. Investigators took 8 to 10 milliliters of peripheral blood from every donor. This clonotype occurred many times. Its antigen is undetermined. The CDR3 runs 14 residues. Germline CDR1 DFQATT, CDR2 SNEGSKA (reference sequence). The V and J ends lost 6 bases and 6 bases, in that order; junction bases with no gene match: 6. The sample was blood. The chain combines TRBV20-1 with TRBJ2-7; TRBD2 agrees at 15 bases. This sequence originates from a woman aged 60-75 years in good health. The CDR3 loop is CSATPGLAGGEQYF. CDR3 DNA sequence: TGCAGTGCCACTCCGGGACTAGCGGGAGGCGAGCAGTACTTC.